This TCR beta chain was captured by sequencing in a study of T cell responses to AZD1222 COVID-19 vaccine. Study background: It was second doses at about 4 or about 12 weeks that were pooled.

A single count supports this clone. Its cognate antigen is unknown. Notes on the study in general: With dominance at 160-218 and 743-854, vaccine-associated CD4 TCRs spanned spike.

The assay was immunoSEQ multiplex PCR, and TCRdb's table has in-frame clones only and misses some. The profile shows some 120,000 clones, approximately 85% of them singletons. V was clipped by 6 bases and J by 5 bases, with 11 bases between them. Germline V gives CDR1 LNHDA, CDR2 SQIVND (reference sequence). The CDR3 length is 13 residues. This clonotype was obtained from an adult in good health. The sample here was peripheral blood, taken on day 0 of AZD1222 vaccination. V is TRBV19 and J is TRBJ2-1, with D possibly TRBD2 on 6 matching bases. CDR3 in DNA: TGTGCCAGTAGAAGGCTAGCGAACAATGAGCAGTTCTTC. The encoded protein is CASRRLANNEQFF.